The clone carrying this TCR beta chain was counted a few times. What it binds is not known. The germline V gene has CDR1 SEHNR and CDR2 FQNEAQ (reference sequence). The ends were cut back, 3 bases at V and 2 bases at J, with 10 bases in the middle. There are 15 residues in the CDR3. From the RT-PCR reads, TCRdb called clonotypes with MiXCR, one entry per CDR3 protein. The sample records 650,000 to 800,000 distinct CDR3 sequences, approximately 15% being singletons. These data belong to a study of response to subunit inactivated influenza vaccine. Findings and limits, study-wide: Every seasonal influenza vaccination brings in few new T cells, the authors suggested.

The genes are TRBV7-9 and TRBJ2-2; maybe TRBD2 (6 bases). This TCR came from a man in his fifties or sixties who received an inactivated influenza vaccine. This material consisted of PBMCs from blood, taken less than 15 days before vaccination. As DNA, the CDR3 is TGTGCCAGCAGCTTCGGGACTCATAACACCGGGGAGCTGTTTTTT. It yields the protein CASSFGTHNTGELFF.